The T cell receptor beta chain under discussion was sequenced for a study of Tregs in tolerant kidney transplant recipients (dated by TCRdb to the late 2010s). Regarding the complete study: Related donors were used in the transplants with nonmyeloablative bone marrow transplantation, and mixed chimerism was transient in the human trials. TCRbeta sequencing was used in the study to identify donor-specific regulatory T cells before combined kidney and bone marrow transplantation, and the identified cells were then tracked after transplant. What the authors observed across the whole study: For some patients the PCR primers changed over time, which made it impossible to compare the samples from those patients at the nucleotide level. Because the study included only a small number of patients, the results must be confirmed in larger populations and under other immunosuppression protocols. Donor-specific Treg expansion exceeded global Treg expansion in tolerant patients, suggesting antigen-driven rather than nonspecific expansion. The most biologically relevant and donor-specific TCRbeta repertoire appeared to be identified by expanding Tregs with activated donor B cells. Biological reproducibility was not directly addressed, though technical replication error appeared minimal.

The sample's time point label is to be understood as: blood sample drawn before combined kidney and bone marrow transplant. Thawed PBMCs were FACS-sorted into unstimulated Tregs (CD4+CD25+CD127-), CD4+ non-Tregs (CD4+CD25-), CD4 cells and CD8 cells. Patients were several combined kidney and bone marrow transplant recipients from the ITN036ST trial, and only these trial subjects had samples available. Healthy control blood was separated into PBMCs by Ficoll density gradient and cryopreserved, and patient PBMCs were collected both before and after transplant. The CDR3 contains 13 residues, cysteine and phenylalanine counted. The read is trimmed to its CDR3 DNA, 39 bases read in frame from base 1. From a lookup of the germline V gene, CDR1 and CDR2 are MNHEY and SVGAGI. Trimming leaves V shorter by 7 bases and J shorter by 3 bases, with the junction holding 4 bases beyond the gene matches. About this clone: Its binding antigen is unknown. Base-call qualities are not available, and no considerably larger clone is one nucleotide away.

For TCRbeta CDR3 sequencing, genomic DNA from the sorted cells was extracted using the QIAGEN DNeasy Blood and Tissue Kit. Through immunoSEQ, high-throughput TCRbeta CDR3 sequencing was done commercially, including PCR amplification with internal controls and bias correction. From the authors' description of their analysis: Unique productive TCRbeta sequences were defined by CDR3 nucleotide sequence when primers matched and otherwise by CDR3 amino acid sequence together with Vbeta and Jbeta genes. To correct sorting error, sequences shared between sorted populations at a frequency ratio of 2:1 or less were removed; the rest were assigned to the higher population. A sequence counted as donor-reactive if, in CFSE-low cells, the sequence had a frequency of at least 0.01% and was expanded at least 5-fold compared with unstimulated cells. Jensen-Shannon divergence, calculated on the top 100 TCRbeta sequences ranked by frequency, was used to quantify repertoire divergence. When a sample had multiple sequencing runs, each run was corrected for sorting error separately and the runs were then pooled. TCRdb took over this immuneACCESS table, retaining in-frame rearrangements with V and J assigned. Such tables are incomplete; in checked studies, under half of the missing clones stem from an unresolved V gene, and the remainder is unexplained. Clonal size and the V and J genes are those of that table, whereas D and trimming came from the DNA. The sample has some 66,000 clones on record, roughly 92% of them singletons. About 10% of the sample is in the top ten clones.

Here the sequenced sample was CD8+ T cells from blood, taken before the transplant. This chain joins TRBV6-5 to TRBJ2-7, with 9 middle bases fitting TRBD1. The TCR comes from a human donor who received a combined kidney and bone marrow transplant. The DNA reads as follows: TGTGCCAGCAAGGGACAGGGTTACTACGAGCAGTACTTC. Its amino acids are CASKGQGYYEQYF.